These 18 T cell receptor beta chains came from one sample sequenced in a study of blood T cell repertoires in COVID-19 (dated by TCRdb to 2020 to 2021). Libraries were built with the immunoSEQ multiplex PCR assay. Drawn from immuneACCESS, this table holds only the in-frame rearrangements with V and J called that TCRdb kept. Clones are partly lost; checked studies trace under half to an unresolved V gene and leave the rest unexplained. The table for this sample lists fewer than 15,000 clones; around 85% of them were counted only once. The ten largest make up 17% of the sample. The sequencing input was peripheral blood. These receptors were obtained from a human donor in a cohort sampled during active COVID-19.

V gene TRBV7-8 combines with J gene TRBJ1-1; D gene unclear. In germline, CDR1 is SGHVS, CDR2 FQNEAQ. This CDR3 has 13 amino acids. V was shortened by 2 bases and J by 2 bases, with 6 bases between the two germline ends. The CDR3 here is CASSLLVNTEAFF. Written as DNA, the CDR3 is TGTGCCAGCAGCTTACTAGTTAACACTGAAGCTTTCTTT.

The chain has TRBV7-3 and TRBJ2-5; perhaps TRBD1 as D (5 bases). The germline V and J ends were trimmed by 6 bases and 5 bases, with 13 bases remaining between them. The CDR3 is 13 residues long. CDR1 and CDR2 (germline): SGHTA, FQGTGA. CDR3 loop: CASSKGVGETQYF. In DNA form, the CDR3 reads TGTGCCAGCAGTAAAGGGGTAGGGGAGACCCAGTACTTC.

The CDR3 reads CASSELRGGEAFF. The CDR3 DNA reads as TGTGCCAGCAGTGAACTACGAGGGGGAGAAGCTTTCTTT. The V gene is TRBV25-1, the J gene TRBJ1-1; TRBD1 might be the D (6 bases). Germline CDR1 and CDR2: MGHDK and SYGVNS. V lost 2 bases, J lost 8 bases, and 12 bases lay in between. The CDR3 is 13 residues long.

The chain carries TRBV7-2 and TRBJ2-2, with 7 bases that match TRBD1. With V trimmed by 3 bases and J by 7 bases, 5 bases remained unmatched. The V gene's germline CDR1 is SGHTA and CDR2 FQGNSA. This CDR3 is built from 14 residues. The CDR3 DNA follows: TGTGCCAGCAGCTTGACAGGGAGTATCGGGGAGCTGTTTTTT. This encodes CASSLTGSIGELFF.

The chain employs TRBV4-3 and TRBJ1-6; D ambiguous. V was clipped by 1 base and J by 7 bases, with 11 bases between them. CDR1 and CDR2 (germline): LGHNA, YSLEER. The length of the CDR3 is 15 residues. CDR3 coding DNA: TGCGCCAGCAGCCAAGTCGTGCACTACAATTCACCCCTCCACTTT. As protein: CASSQVVHYNSPLHF.

CDR3 DNA sequence: TGTGCCAGCAGCTTGGATAGCCAAACGAGTGGCTACACCTTC. Protein sequence: CASSLDSQTSGYTF. The chain recombines TRBV5-5 with TRBJ1-2; D not resolved. This CDR3 region has 14 residues. Germline CDR1 is SGHKS and CDR2 is YYEKEE (reference sequence). V dropped 0 bases and J dropped 7 bases, with 13 bases sitting between them.

This clone was seen a single time. This chain connects TRBV20-1 to TRBJ2-1, with D possibly matching TRBD2 (5 bases). The germline CDR1 and CDR2 sequences are DFQATT and SNEGSKA (reference sequence). The V and J ends lost 3 bases and 6 bases respectively, with 15 bases between them. The CDR3 sequence is 14 residues long. CDR3 residues: CSASLDSYINEQFF. The CDR3 coding sequence is TGCAGTGCTAGTCTGGACTCCTACATCAATGAGCAGTTCTTC.

The V call is TRBV18, the J call TRBJ2-2, with TRBD1 identical over 8 bases. The trim removed 2 bases at V and 0 bases at J, leaving 2 bases unmatched. Germline V lookup: CDR1 KGHSH, CDR2 LQKENI. CDR3 length: 16 residues. The CDR3 DNA reads TGTGCCAGCTCACCAGGGACAGGACCGAACACCGGGGAGCTGTTTTTT. Translation gives CASSPGTGPNTGELFF.

V and J are TRBV19 and TRBJ1-5, with D maybe TRBD1 (6 bases). Germline-derived CDR1 and CDR2 are LNHDA and SQIVND (reference sequence). The length of the CDR3 is 15 residues. The V end lost 4 bases, the J end lost 3 bases, and 13 bases lay between the germline ends. In nucleotides, the CDR3 is TGTGCCAGTAGTAAGCCCGGACAGTCCAATCAGCCCCAGCATTTT. Residues: CASSKPGQSNQPQHF.

The J gene is TRBJ2-5, the V gene TRBV5-1; 7 bases map to TRBD1. V was pared by 2 bases and J by 4 bases, with 11 bases of the junction left unmatched. Germline V gene data show CDR1 as SGHRS and CDR2 as YFSETQ. This CDR3 contains 16 residues. CDR3 sequence (DNA): TGCGCCAGCAGCTTTGGGGCTACAGGGGCATCAGAGACCCAGTACTTC. Translating it yields CASSFGATGASETQYF.

The V call is TRBV6-5, the J call TRBJ1-2; tentatively, D is TRBD1 (5 bases). Germline V gene data show CDR1 as MNHEY and CDR2 as SVGAGI. Trimming cost V 5 bases and J 3 bases, with 7 bases left between them. The CDR3 length is 12 residues. The CDR3 coding sequence is TGTGCCAGCAGTCGGACACACTATGGCTACACCTTC. Amino acid sequence: CASSRTHYGYTF.

This clone has only a few counts. The chain carries TRBV19 and TRBJ1-2; 11 bases fit TRBD1. CDR3 size: 14 residues. Per the germline V gene, CDR1 is LNHDA and CDR2 is SQIVND (reference sequence). Trimming cost V 6 bases and J 6 bases; bases outside gene matches: 6. The CDR3 nucleotides read TGTGCCAGTAGGGACAGGGGGCGGGATGATGGCTACACCTTC. It specifies CASRDRGRDDGYTF.

This clone was found a few times. This sequence joins TRBV7-2 and TRBJ1-5; TRBD1 aligns across 9 bases. CDR3 length equals 15 residues. Per the germline V gene, CDR1 is SGHTA and CDR2 is FQGNSA. V lost 5 bases, J lost 6 bases, and 8 bases stayed unmatched. The DNA of the CDR3 is TGTGCCAGCAGCCCGGGACAGGGCAGTTTTCAGCCCCAGCATTTT. Protein product: CASSPGQGSFQPQHF.

The CDR3 region is CASSVQTSSYEQYF. DNA of the CDR3: TGTGCCAGCAGCGTTCAGACATCGTCCTACGAGCAGTACTTC. The gene calls are TRBV6-5 and TRBJ2-7, with D unresolved. This CDR3 is 14 amino acids long. Trimming removed 6 bases from V and 1 base from J, with 13 bases in between. Per the germline V gene, CDR1 is MNHEY and CDR2 is SVGAGI.

The chain links TRBV5-4 to TRBJ1-2, with D unclear. The CDR3 is 12 amino acids. Trimming cost V 0 bases and J 6 bases, with 6 bases left between them. Per the germline V gene, CDR1 is SGHNT and CDR2 is YYREEE (reference sequence). Here the CDR3 DNA reads TGTGCCAGCAGCTTGGGCCAGAATGGCTACACCTTC. It codes for CASSLGQNGYTF.

The chain links TRBV2 to TRBJ1-5; D remains unclear. Trimming removed 4 bases at V and 7 bases at J, with 14 bases between. The germline gives CDR1 SNHLY, CDR2 FYNNEI. The CDR3 contains 14 residues. The CDR3 is CASSVWALSQPQHF. DNA for the CDR3: TGTGCCAGCAGTGTATGGGCTCTAAGCCAGCCCCAGCATTTT.

The genes are TRBV10-3 and TRBJ2-5; D gene uncertain. V was clipped by 3 bases and J by 5 bases, with 7 bases between them. CDR1 is ENHRY, CDR2 SYGVKD, per germline. The CDR3 has 12 residues. In DNA, the CDR3 is TGTGCCATCAGTGAACATTTGGAGACCCAGTACTTC. This codes for CAISEHLETQYF.

The table lists this clone with a count of one. CDR3 sequence: CASSGLTGIDYGYTF. In nucleotides, the CDR3 is TGCGCCAGCAGTGGTTTGACAGGGATAGACTATGGCTACACCTTC. The chain has TRBV5-1 and TRBJ1-2; TRBD1 agrees at 7 bases. The V and J ends lost 5 bases and 3 bases, in that order; junction bases with no gene match: 10. This CDR3 is 15 amino acids long. CDR1 and CDR2 from the germline V gene are SGHRS and YFSETQ.